These T cell receptor beta chains were read from a single sample in a study of blood T cell repertoires in COVID-19. Clones were sequenced by immunoSEQ multiplex PCR, and TCRdb holds only the in-frame ones, with some missing. Altogether roughly 150,000 clones are present, roughly four fifths being singletons, with the ten largest covering roughly 11%. Sequenced: peripheral blood. These receptors were obtained from a man aged 65-85 years with active or convalescent COVID-19. Both conserved end residues are part of each CDR3. D genes are given only for firm matches. Clone sizes are given selectively: once, few, many, or a class where the clone is expanded.

>.|TRBJ1-3|TRBV27|.
CASSRVYRDGNTIYF
TGTGCCAGCAGCCGCGTCTACAGGGATGGAAACACCATATATTTT
>.|TRBJ2-7|TRBV3-1/TRBV3-2|.
CASSQMVSSYEQYF
TGTGCCAGCAGCCAAATGGTGAGCTCCTACGAGCAGTACTTC
>TRBD2|TRBJ2-1|TRBV6-5|.
CASSPTSATYNEQFF
TGTGCCAGCAGTCCAACTAGCGCTACATACAATGAGCAGTTCTTC
>.|TRBJ1-2|TRBV28|.
CASRAGGYGYTF
TGTGCCAGCAGAGCCGGAGGTTATGGCTACACCTTC
>TRBD2|TRBJ2-3|TRBV9|.
CASSPERGIRDTQYF
TGTGCCAGCAGCCCTGAGCGGGGGATCAGAGATACGCAGTATTTT
>.|TRBJ1-5|TRBV28|.
CASTGTPLTQHF
TGTGCCAGCACGGGGACACCTCTGACCCAGCATTTT
>TRBD1|TRBJ2-7|TRBV3-1/TRBV3-2|.
CASRGTGEYEQYF
TGTGCCAGCAGGGGGACAGGGGAATACGAGCAGTACTTC
>.|TRBJ2-3|TRBV19|.
CASSAPVSTDTQYF
TGTGCCAGTAGTGCCCCGGTGAGCACAGATACGCAGTATTTT
>.|TRBJ2-5|TRBV11-2|.
CASSFAGAQETQYF
TGTGCCAGCAGCTTCGCGGGGGCCCAAGAGACCCAGTACTTC
>.|TRBJ2-1|TRBV18|.
CASSPGLAEGMVVGQFF
TGTGCCAGCTCACCAGGACTTGCAGAGGGAATGGTGGTTGGGCAGTTCTTC
>TRBD1|TRBJ1-2|TRBV9|.
CASSVTGANYGYTF
TGTGCCAGCAGCGTAACAGGGGCGAACTATGGCTACACCTTC
>TRBD1|TRBJ1-5|TRBV18|.
CASSPRKGTGGNQPQHF
TGTGCCAGCTCACCCAGAAAGGGGACAGGGGGAAATCAGCCCCAGCATTTT
>TRBD2|TRBJ2-1|TRBV7-9|.
CASSLGLAGVEQFF
TGTGCCAGCAGCCTGGGACTAGCGGGAGTTGAGCAGTTCTTC
>TRBD2|TRBJ2-7|TRBV3-1/TRBV3-2|once
CASSRTSGGASYEQYF
TGTGCCAGCAGCCGCACTAGCGGGGGGGCGTCCTACGAGCAGTACTTC
>TRBD2|TRBJ2-1|TRBV2|few
CARGSSGNYNEQFF
TGTGCCAGGGGATCTAGCGGGAACTACAATGAGCAGTTCTTC
>.|TRBJ2-2|TRBV7-2|.
CASSYARLVLSGELFF
TGTGCCAGCAGCTATGCCCGACTCGTCCTTAGCGGGGAGCTGTTTTTT
>.|TRBJ2-2|TRBV7-9|.
CASPPTRDVYTGELFF
TGTGCCAGCCCGCCTACACGGGATGTCTACACCGGGGAGCTGTTTTTT
>TRBD2|TRBJ2-3|TRBV7-2|.
CASSSRLAWGTDTQYF
TGTGCCAGCAGCTCAAGACTAGCATGGGGCACAGATACGCAGTATTTT
>TRBD1|TRBJ1-1|TRBV7-9|once
CASSKTGAEAFF
TGTGCCAGCAGCAAGACAGGGGCTGAAGCTTTCTTT
>.|TRBJ2-2|TRBV6-5|.
CASSYSDSYTGELFF
TGTGCCAGCAGTTACTCCGACAGTTACACCGGGGAGCTGTTTTTT
>.|TRBJ2-1|TRBV2|.
CASSERGLSSYNEQFF
TGTGCCAGCAGTGAGAGAGGCCTAAGCTCCTACAATGAGCAGTTCTTC
>.|TRBJ2-7|TRBV3-1/TRBV3-2|.
CASSLRGLGEQYF
TGTGCCAGCAGCCTGAGAGGGTTGGGAGAGCAGTACTTC
>.|TRBJ2-1|TRBV2|.
CASRQFNEQFF
TGTGCCAGCAGACAGTTCAATGAGCAGTTCTTC
>.|TRBJ1-5|TRBV28|.
CASSLSGGQPQHF
TGTGCCAGCAGTTTATCTGGGGGGCAGCCCCAGCATTTT
>TRBD2|TRBJ2-1|TRBV6-2/TRBV6-3|.
CASSYGAGGTNEQFF
TGTGCCAGCAGTTATGGCGCGGGAGGGACGAATGAGCAGTTCTTC
>.|TRBJ2-7|TRBV10-3|many
CAIRSSGRGNYEQYF
TGTGCCATCAGGTCCTCTGGGAGGGGGAATTACGAGCAGTACTTC
>.|TRBJ1-5|TRBV15|.
CATSLREGVHQPQHF
TGTGCCACCAGCCTGAGAGAGGGCGTGCATCAGCCCCAGCATTTT
>TRBD1|TRBJ2-3|TRBV5-1|.
CASSPFGQGTGTDTQYF
TGCGCCAGCAGCCCTTTCGGACAGGGAACGGGCACAGATACGCAGTATTTT
>TRBD2|TRBJ2-3|TRBV3-1/TRBV3-2|.
CASSPTSGGYTQYF
TGTGCCAGCAGCCCTACTAGCGGGGGATATACGCAGTATTTT
>TRBD2|TRBJ2-1|TRBV19|.
CASSPSGATYNEQFF
TGTGCCAGTAGTCCTAGCGGGGCAACCTACAATGAGCAGTTCTTC
>TRBD1|TRBJ2-5|TRBV2|.
CASSEDRGYETQYF
TGTGCCAGCAGTGAGGACAGGGGGTACGAGACCCAGTACTTC
>TRBD1|TRBJ1-5|TRBV20-1|.
CSASGTGNQPQHF
TGCAGTGCTAGTGGGACAGGTAATCAGCCCCAGCATTTT
>TRBD1|TRBJ1-4|TRBV4-1|.
CASSLTGTGGVATNEKLFF
TGCGCCAGCAGCCTTACCGGGACAGGGGGAGTTGCAACTAATGAAAAACTGTTTTTT
>TRBD2|TRBJ2-3|TRBV5-4|.
CASFSGSGSTDTQYF
TGTGCCAGCTTTTCGGGTAGCGGGAGCACAGATACGCAGTATTTT
>TRBD1|TRBJ2-1|TRBV7-3|.
CASSLELGQGNEQFF
TGTGCCAGCAGCTTAGAGCTAGGACAGGGAAATGAGCAGTTCTTC
>TRBD1|TRBJ2-2|TRBV2|.
CASRRDRSNTGELFF
TGTGCCAGCAGGAGGGACAGGTCGAACACCGGGGAGCTGTTTTTT
>TRBD1|TRBJ2-7|TRBV7-2|.
CASSLGGTGGYEQYF
TGTGCCAGCAGCTTAGGCGGGACAGGGGGCTACGAGCAGTACTTC
>TRBD1|TRBJ2-3|TRBV30|.
CAWTQGNTDTQYF
TGTGCCTGGACACAGGGGAACACAGATACGCAGTATTTT
>.|TRBJ1-1|TRBV5-1|.
CASSWGSGASEAFF
TGCGCCAGCAGCTGGGGCTCAGGGGCGAGTGAAGCTTTCTTT